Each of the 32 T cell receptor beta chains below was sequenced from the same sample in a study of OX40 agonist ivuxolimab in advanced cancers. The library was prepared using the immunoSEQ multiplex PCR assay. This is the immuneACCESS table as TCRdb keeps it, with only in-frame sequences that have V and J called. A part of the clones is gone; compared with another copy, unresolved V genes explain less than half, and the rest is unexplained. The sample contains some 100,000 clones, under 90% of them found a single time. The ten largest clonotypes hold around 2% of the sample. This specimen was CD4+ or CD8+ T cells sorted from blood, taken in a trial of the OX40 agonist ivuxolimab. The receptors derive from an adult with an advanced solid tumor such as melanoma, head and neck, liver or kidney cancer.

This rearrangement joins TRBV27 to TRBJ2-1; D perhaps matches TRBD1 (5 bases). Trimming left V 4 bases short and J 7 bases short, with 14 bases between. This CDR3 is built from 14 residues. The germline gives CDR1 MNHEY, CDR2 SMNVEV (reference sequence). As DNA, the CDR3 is TGTGCCAGCAGTTATCGGCAGGGTCGGAATGAGCAGTTCTTC. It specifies CASSYRQGRNEQFF.

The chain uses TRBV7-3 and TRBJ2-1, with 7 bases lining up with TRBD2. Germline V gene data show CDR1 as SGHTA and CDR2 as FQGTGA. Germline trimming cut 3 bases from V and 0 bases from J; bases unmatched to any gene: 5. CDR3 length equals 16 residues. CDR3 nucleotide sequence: TGTGCCAGCAGCTTCATGTCTAGCGGCTCCTACAATGAGCAGTTCTTC. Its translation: CASSFMSSGSYNEQFF.

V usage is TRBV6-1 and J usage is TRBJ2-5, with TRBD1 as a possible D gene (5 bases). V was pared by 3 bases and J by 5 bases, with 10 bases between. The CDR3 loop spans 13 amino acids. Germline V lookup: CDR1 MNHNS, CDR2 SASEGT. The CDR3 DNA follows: TGTGCCAGCAGTGATTGGGGCGTTGAGACCCAGTACTTC. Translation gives CASSDWGVETQYF.

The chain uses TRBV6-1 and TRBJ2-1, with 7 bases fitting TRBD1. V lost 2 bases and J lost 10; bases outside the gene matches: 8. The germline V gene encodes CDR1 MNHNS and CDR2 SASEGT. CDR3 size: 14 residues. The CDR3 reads CASSEMIGQVEQFF. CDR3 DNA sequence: TGTGCCAGCAGTGAAATGATTGGACAGGTGGAGCAGTTCTTC.

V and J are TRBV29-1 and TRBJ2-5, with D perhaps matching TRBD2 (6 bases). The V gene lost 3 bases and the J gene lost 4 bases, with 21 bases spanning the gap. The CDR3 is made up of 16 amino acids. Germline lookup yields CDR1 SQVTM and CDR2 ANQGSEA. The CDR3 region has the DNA TGCAGCGTTGATTGGTGGCGGGGTTCCCCCACAGAGACCCAGTACTTC. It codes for CSVDWWRGSPTETQYF.

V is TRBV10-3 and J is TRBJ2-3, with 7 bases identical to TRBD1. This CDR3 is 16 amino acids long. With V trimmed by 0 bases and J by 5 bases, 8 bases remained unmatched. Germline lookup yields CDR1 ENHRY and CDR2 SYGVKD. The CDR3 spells CAISESLGQGVDTQYF. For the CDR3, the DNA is TGTGCCATCAGTGAGTCGTTAGGCCAGGGGGTAGATACGCAGTATTTT.

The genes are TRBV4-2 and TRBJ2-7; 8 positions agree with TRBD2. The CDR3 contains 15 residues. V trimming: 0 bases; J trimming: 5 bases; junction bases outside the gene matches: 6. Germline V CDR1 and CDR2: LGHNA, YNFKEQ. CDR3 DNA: TGTGCCAGCAGCCAAGAAATTAGCGGGAATAACGAGCAGTACTTC. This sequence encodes CASSQEISGNNEQYF.

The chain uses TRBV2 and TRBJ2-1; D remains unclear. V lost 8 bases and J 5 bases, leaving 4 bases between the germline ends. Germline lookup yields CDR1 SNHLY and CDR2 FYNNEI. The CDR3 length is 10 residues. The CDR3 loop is CASADNEQFF. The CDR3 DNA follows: TGTGCCAGCGCGGACAATGAGCAGTTCTTC.

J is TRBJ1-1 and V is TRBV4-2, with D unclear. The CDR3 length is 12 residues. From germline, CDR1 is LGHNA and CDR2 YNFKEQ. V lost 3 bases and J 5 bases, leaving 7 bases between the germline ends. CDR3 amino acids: CASSHGGTEAFF. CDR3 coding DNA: TGTGCCAGCAGCCACGGAGGAACTGAAGCTTTCTTT.

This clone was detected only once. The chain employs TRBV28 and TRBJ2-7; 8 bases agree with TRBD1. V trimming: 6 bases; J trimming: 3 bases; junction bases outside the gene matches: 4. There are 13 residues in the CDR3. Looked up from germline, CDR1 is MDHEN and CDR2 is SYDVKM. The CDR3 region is CASSPTGGYEQYF. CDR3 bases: TGTGCCAGCAGCCCTACAGGGGGCTACGAGCAGTACTTC.

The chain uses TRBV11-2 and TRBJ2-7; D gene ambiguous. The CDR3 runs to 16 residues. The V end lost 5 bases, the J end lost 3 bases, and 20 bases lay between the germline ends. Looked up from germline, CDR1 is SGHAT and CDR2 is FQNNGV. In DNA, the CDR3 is TGTGCCAGCAGCGACCCGACCGTGTTGAATTTCTACGAGCAGTACTTC. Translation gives CASSDPTVLNFYEQYF.

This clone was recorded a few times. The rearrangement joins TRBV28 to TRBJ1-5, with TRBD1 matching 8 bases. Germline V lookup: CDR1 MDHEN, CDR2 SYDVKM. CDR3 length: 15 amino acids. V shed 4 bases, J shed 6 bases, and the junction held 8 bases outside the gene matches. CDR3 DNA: TGTGCCAGCAGTTGGCCGACAGGGGTCGGTCAGCCCCAGCATTTT. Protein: CASSWPTGVGQPQHF. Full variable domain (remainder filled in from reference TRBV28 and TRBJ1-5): DVKVTQSSRYLVKRTGEKVFLECVQDMDHENMFWYRQDPGLGLRLIYFSYDVKMKEKGDIPEGYSVSREKKERFSLILESASTNQTSMYLCASSWPTGVGQPQHFGDGTRLSIL.

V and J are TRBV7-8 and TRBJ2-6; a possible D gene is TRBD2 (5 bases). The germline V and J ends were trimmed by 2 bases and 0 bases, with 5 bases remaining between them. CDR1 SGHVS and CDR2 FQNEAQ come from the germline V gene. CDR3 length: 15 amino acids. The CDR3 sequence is CASSLRGSGANVLTF. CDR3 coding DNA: TGTGCCAGCAGCTTACGGGGCTCTGGGGCCAACGTCCTGACTTTC. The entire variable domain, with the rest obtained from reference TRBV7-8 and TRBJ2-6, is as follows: GAGVSQSPRYKVAKRGQDVALRCDPISGHVSLFWYQQALGQGPEFLTYFQNEAQLDKSGLPSDRFFAERPEGSVSTLKIQRTQQEDSAVYLCASSLRGSGANVLTFGAGSRLTVL.

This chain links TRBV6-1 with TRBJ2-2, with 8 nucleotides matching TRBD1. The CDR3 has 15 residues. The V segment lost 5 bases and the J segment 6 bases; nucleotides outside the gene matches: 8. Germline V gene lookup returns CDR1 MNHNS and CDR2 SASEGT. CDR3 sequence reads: CASSFRDRIPGELFF. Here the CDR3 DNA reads TGTGCCAGCAGTTTCCGGGACAGGATTCCCGGGGAGCTGTTTTTT.

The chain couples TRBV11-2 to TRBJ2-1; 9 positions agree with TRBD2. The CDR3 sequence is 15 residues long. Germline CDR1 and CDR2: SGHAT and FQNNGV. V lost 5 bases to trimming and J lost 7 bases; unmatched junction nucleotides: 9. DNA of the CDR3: TGTGCCAGCAGCCGCGGGGTAGCGGGAGCTAATGAGCAGTTCTTC. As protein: CASSRGVAGANEQFF.

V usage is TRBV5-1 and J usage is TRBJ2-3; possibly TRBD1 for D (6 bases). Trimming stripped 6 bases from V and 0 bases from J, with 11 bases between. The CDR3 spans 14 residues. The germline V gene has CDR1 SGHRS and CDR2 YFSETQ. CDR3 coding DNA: TGCGCCAGCACGCGACAGGCTAGCACAGATACGCAGTATTTT. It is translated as CASTRQASTDTQYF.

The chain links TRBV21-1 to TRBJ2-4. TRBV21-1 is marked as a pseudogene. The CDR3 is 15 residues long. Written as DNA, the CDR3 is TGTGCCAGCAGCAGTCCGCCCTTACCCAAAAACATTCAGTACTTC. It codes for CASSSPPLPKNIQYF.

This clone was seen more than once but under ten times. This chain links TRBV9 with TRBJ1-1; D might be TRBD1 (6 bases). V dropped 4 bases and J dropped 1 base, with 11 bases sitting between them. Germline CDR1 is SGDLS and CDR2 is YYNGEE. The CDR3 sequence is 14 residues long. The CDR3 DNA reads TGTGCCAGCAGCCCCCAGACAGGGAACACTGAAGCTTTCTTT. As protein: CASSPQTGNTEAFF.

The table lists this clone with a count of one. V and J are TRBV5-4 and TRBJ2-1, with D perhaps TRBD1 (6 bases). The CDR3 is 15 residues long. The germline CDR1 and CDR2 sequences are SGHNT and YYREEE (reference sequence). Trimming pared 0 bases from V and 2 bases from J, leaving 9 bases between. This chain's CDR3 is CASSLADRPYNEQFF. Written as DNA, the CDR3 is TGTGCCAGCAGCTTGGCCGACAGGCCCTACAATGAGCAGTTCTTC.

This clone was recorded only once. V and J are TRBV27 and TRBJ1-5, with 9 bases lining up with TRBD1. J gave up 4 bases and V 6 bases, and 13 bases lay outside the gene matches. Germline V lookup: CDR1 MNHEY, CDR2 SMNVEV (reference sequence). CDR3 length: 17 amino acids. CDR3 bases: TGTGCCAGCAGCTCGTCGGACAGGGGATCAAGGAATCAGCCCCAGCATTTT. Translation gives CASSSSDRGSRNQPQHF.

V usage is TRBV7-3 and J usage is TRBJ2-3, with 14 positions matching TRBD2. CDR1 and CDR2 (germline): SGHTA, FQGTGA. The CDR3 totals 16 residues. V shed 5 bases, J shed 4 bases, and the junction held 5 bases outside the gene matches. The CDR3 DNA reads TGTGCCAGCAGCCAAGGACTAGCGGGAGGATCAGATACGCAGTATTTT. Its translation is CASSQGLAGGSDTQYF.

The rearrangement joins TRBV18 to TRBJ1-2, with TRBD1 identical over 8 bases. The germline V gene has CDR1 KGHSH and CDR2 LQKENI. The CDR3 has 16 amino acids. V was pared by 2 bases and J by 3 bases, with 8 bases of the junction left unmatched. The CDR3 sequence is CASSPNPTGVDYGYTF. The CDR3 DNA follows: TGTGCCAGCTCACCAAATCCGACAGGGGTTGACTATGGCTACACCTTC.

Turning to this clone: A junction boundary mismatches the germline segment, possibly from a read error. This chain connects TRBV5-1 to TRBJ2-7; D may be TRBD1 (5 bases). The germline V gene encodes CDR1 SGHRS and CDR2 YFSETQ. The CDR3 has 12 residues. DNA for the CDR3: TGCGCCAGCAGCTTGGATTCAGGGAACCCCAGTTTT. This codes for CASSLDSGNPSF.

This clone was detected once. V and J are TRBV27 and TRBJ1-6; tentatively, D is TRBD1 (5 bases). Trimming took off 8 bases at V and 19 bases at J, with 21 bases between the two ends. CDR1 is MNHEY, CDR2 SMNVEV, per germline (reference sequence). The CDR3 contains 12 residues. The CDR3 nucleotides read TGTGCCAGCGCGCCTCCTCGGACACTCCGGCACTTT. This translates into CASAPPRTLRHF.

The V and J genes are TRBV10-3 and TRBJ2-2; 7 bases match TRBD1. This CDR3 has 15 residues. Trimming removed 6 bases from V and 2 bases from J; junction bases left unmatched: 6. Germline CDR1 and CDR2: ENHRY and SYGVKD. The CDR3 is CAIRKGTANTGELFF. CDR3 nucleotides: TGTGCCATCAGGAAGGGGACAGCCAACACCGGGGAGCTGTTTTTT.

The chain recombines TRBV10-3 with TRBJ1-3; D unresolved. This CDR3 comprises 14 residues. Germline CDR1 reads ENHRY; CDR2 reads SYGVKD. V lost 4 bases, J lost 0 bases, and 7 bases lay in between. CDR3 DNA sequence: TGTGCCATCAGTGGAACCGACTCTGGAAACACCATATATTTT. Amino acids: CAISGTDSGNTIYF.

CDR3 sequence reads: CASSSFLAGYQETQYF. The CDR3 bases are TGTGCCAGCAGCTCCTTCCTCGCGGGTTACCAAGAGACCCAGTACTTC. The V gene is TRBV7-9, the J gene TRBJ2-5; maybe TRBD2 (5 bases). The V gene's germline CDR1 is SEHNR and CDR2 FQNEAQ (reference sequence). V was pared by 4 bases and J by 0 bases, with 15 bases between. The length of the CDR3 is 16 residues.

CDR3 in DNA: TGTGCCAGCAGTTTCCCGAGACAGACCCAAGAGACCCAGTACTTC. Amino acids: CASSFPRQTQETQYF. The chain joins TRBV27 to TRBJ2-5; D might be TRBD1 (5 bases). The CDR3 consists of 15 residues. Germline CDR1 and CDR2: MNHEY and SMNVEV (reference sequence). Trimming took 3 bases from V and 1 from J, leaving 12 bases between them.

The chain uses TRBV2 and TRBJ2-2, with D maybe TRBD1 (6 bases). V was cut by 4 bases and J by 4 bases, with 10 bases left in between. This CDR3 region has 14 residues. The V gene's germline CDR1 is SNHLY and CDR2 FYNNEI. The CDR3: CASSGQGSTGELFF. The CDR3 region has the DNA TGTGCCAGCAGTGGCCAGGGGTCCACCGGGGAGCTGTTTTTT.

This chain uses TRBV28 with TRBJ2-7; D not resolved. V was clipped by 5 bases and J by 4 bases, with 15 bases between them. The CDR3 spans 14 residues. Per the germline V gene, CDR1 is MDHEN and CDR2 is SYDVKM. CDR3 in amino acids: CASSQELGSYEQYF. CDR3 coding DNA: TGTGCCAGCAGTCAGGAATTGGGATCATACGAGCAGTACTTC.

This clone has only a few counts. CDR3 DNA sequence: TGTGCCAGCAGCTCGACGACCAGAAATGAGCAGTTCTTC. Translated: CASSSTTRNEQFF. The J gene is TRBJ2-1, the V gene TRBV9; D remains unclear. Looked up from germline, CDR1 is SGDLS and CDR2 is YYNGEE. Deletions cut 4 bases from V and 7 bases from J, with 12 bases between. CDR3 length equals 13 residues. Full variable domain (missing parts from reference TRBV9 and TRBJ2-1): DSGVTQTPKHLITATGQRVTLRCSPRSGDLSVYWYQQSLDQGLQFLIQYYNGEERAKGNILERFSAQQFPDLHSELNLSSLELGDSALYFCASSSTTRNEQFFGPGTRLTVL.

The CDR3 loop is CASSPAQSYNEQFF. CDR3 bases: TGCGCCAGCAGCCCGGCACAAAGCTACAATGAGCAGTTCTTC. The chain recombines TRBV10-2 with TRBJ2-1; the D is unclear. The CDR3 consists of 14 residues. Between the trimmed V and J ends, which lost 6 bases and 3 bases, there was a span of 12 bases. Per germline, CDR1 WSHSY and CDR2 SAAADI.